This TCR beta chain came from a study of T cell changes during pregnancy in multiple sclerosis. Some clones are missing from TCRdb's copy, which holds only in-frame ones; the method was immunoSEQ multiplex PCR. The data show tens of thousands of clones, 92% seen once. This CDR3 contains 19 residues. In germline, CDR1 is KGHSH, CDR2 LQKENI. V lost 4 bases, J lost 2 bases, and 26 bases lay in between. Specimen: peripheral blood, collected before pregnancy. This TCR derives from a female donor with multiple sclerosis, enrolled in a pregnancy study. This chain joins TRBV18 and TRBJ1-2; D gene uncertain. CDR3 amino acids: CASSHQSYSLGAGNYGYTF. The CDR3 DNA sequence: TGTGCCAGCTCACATCAAAGTTACAGTTTAGGCGCCGGAAACTATGGCTACACCTTC. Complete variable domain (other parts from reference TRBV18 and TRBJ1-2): NAGVMQNPRHLVRRRGQEARLRCSPMKGHSHVYWYRQLPEEGLKFMVYLQKENIIDESGMPKERFSAEFPKEGPSILRIQQVVRGDSAAYFCASSHQSYSLGAGNYGYTFGSGTRLTVV.